This entry is about one TCR beta chain. This sample is drawn from a study of blood T cell repertoires in COVID-19. About the research overall: Sites across the United States, Italy and Spain contributed samples from acute and convalescent COVID-19. The analysed material was cDNA or gDNA that came from T cells, B-cell-depleted T cells, or PBMCs.

As processed by the authors: Amplification of reference gene primers provided the estimated nucleated cell counts. This table comes from immunoSEQ multiplex PCR, and its TCRdb copy is limited to in-frame clones, with some not included. V and J calls and clone size are those listed in that table; D and trimming were worked out from the DNA. The table includes over 70,000 clones, about three quarters detected once. The sequencing sample was made of peripheral blood. The TCR comes from a man between 65 and 85 years old with acute or convalescent COVID-19.

Here the CDR3 DNA reads TGCAGCGGCCGGGACAGTACCACAGATACGCAGTATTTT. The encoded protein is CSGRDSTTDTQYF. The gene calls are TRBV29-1 and TRBJ2-3; 7 bases align to TRBD1. Trimming took 7 bases from V and 2 from J; bases not matched to a gene: 6. Germline CDR1 and CDR2: SQVTM and ANQGSEA. The CDR3 length is 13 residues.